This TCR beta chain came from a study of T cells expressing NK-cell markers. Turning to the study itself: TCR beta repertoires came from sorted CD3+CD56+NKG2C+, CD3+CD56+NKG2C- and CD3+CD56-NKG2C+ T cells. General observations from the study: These clonotypes, the leaders elsewhere, also led the CD3+CD56-NKG2C+ fraction in several donors.

TCR beta cDNA was generated via 5'RACE template switching incorporating UMIs. TCRdb reprocessed the 5' RACE reads, with one entry per CDR3 protein and no DNA. This sample's table has 500,000 to 600,000 distinct CDR3 sequences. The CDR3 runs 16 residues. A remark on this clonotype: What it binds is not known.

This chain uses TRBV12-3 or TRBV12-4 with TRBJ1-1; TCRdb calls TRBD1, which cannot be checked without DNA. The sequenced material came from blood T cells: a sorted CD56 or NKG2C T cell subset, CD4+ or CD8+ T cells, or bulk PBMC T cells (not recorded which). This sequence originates from a man aged 18 to 29 in good health. The CDR3: CASTPRRGGTKSEAFF.